These 26 T cell receptor beta chains share one sample of origin, sequenced in a study of T cells in Graves' hyperthyroidism and ophthalmopathy. Amplification of TCR beta CDR3 regions used RNA as the template. An initial round of RT-PCR targeting the TCR CDR3 relied on the HTBI primer set. TCRdb fed the multiplex PCR reads into MiXCR, producing one record per CDR3 protein. The data hold approximately 150,000 distinct CDR3 sequences, with 8% to 9.5% observed a single time. The specimen was blood. Receptors were obtained from a woman younger than 35 with Graves' hyperthyroidism that later progressed to Graves' ophthalmopathy.

This clonotype appeared many times. The chain carries TRBV11-2 and TRBJ2-1, with TRBD2 matching over 10 bases. The CDR3 runs to 15 residues. Trimming at V came to 5 bases and at J to 6 bases, leaving 7 bases not matched to a gene. Germline V gene sequence: CDR1 SGHAT, CDR2 FQNNGV. The DNA for the CDR3 is TGTGCCAGCAGCGCCCGCCCTAGCGGGGGCAATGAGCAGTTCTTC. Its translation: CASSARPSGGNEQFF.

This clonotype showed up many times. CDR3 amino acids: CSVEAGGGTQYF. DNA for the CDR3: TGCAGCGTTGAGGCGGGGGGAGGTACGCAGTATTTT. The chain is built from TRBV29-1 and TRBJ2-3; 8 positions agree with TRBD2. From germline, CDR1 is SQVTM and CDR2 ANQGSEA. This CDR3 is 12 amino acids long. With 3 bases clipped from V and 8 bases from J, the junction kept 4 bases outside the gene matches.

Many counts were recorded for this clonotype. The chain combines TRBV7-9 with TRBJ2-2; 7 bases line up with TRBD1. Germline CDR1 SEHNR, CDR2 FQNEAQ (reference sequence). The junction had 13 bases not matched to a gene; V was cut back by 3 bases and J by 3 bases. CDR3 length equals 18 residues. The CDR3 reads CASSFPRLRGRDTGELFF. The CDR3 nucleotides are TGTGCCAGCAGCTTCCCCCGGTTGAGGGGGCGGGACACCGGGGAGCTGTTTTTT.

This clonotype was seen a handful of times. This chain joins TRBV19 and TRBJ2-1; 7 bases match TRBD1. This CDR3 contains 16 residues. Germline V lookup: CDR1 LNHDA, CDR2 SQIVND (reference sequence). J gave up 0 bases and V 5 bases, and 7 bases lay outside the gene matches. CDR3 amino acids: CASSPKTGRSYNEQFF. In DNA form, the CDR3 reads TGTGCCAGTAGTCCCAAGACAGGGCGCTCCTACAATGAGCAGTTCTTC.

This clonotype was detected ten times or more. V gene TRBV15 combines with J gene TRBJ1-2, with D uncertain. The CDR3 has 16 residues. The germline gives CDR1 LNHNV, CDR2 YYDKDF (reference sequence). V lost 3 bases, J lost 0 bases, and 14 bases lay in between. The CDR3 DNA reads as TGTGCCACCAGCAGCGAGATAAGGGTGGCTAACTATGGCTACACCTTC. Residues: CATSSEIRVANYGYTF.

In its sample, this clonotype was seen many times. This rearrangement joins TRBV4-1 to TRBJ1-2, with TRBD1 matching over 8 bases. Trimming at V came to 0 bases and at J to 8 bases, leaving 5 bases not matched to a gene. This CDR3 comprises 14 residues. Germline CDR1 is MGHRA and CDR2 is YSYEKL. The CDR3 spells CASSQDRGRWGYTF. CDR3 bases: TGCGCCAGCAGCCAAGACAGGGGGCGTTGGGGCTACACCTTC.

This chain links TRBV6-1 with TRBJ1-6; D not certain. V dropped 7 bases and J dropped 8 bases, with 6 bases sitting between them. In germline, CDR1 is MNHNS, CDR2 SASEGT. The CDR3 covers 11 residues. The DNA for the CDR3 is TGTGCCAGCAATGCACATTCACCCCTCCACTTT. Encoded protein: CASNAHSPLHF.

This clonotype was counted ten times or more. The gene calls are TRBV5-1 and TRBJ1-1; D uncertain. The CDR3 length is 14 residues. Germline loops: CDR1 SGHRS, CDR2 YFSETQ. The germline V and J ends were trimmed by 4 bases and 2 bases, with 12 bases remaining between them. CDR3 coding DNA: TGCGCCAGCAGCGGAGGGCCCCTTAACACTGAAGCTTTCTTT. Translated, it gives CASSGGPLNTEAFF. Supplemented by reference TRBV5-1 and TRBJ1-1, the full variable domain reads KAGVTQTPRYLIKTRGQQVTLSCSPISGHRSVSWYQQTPGQGLQFLFEYFSETQRNKGNFPGRFSGRQFSNSRSEMNVSTLELGDSALYLCASSGGPLNTEAFFGQGTRLTVV.

This clonotype was counted at least ten times. The rearrangement links TRBV20-1 to TRBJ1-1, with D possibly being TRBD1 (6 bases). V lost 3 bases and J 1 base, leaving 9 bases between the germline ends. The CDR3 totals 13 residues. Germline V gives CDR1 DFQATT, CDR2 SNEGSKA (reference sequence). DNA of the CDR3: TGCAGTGCTAGCCTAGGGGGGAACACTGAAGCTTTCTTT. Translation: CSASLGGNTEAFF.

In its sample, this clonotype was seen many times. This chain joins TRBV10-3 and TRBJ2-7, with 9 positions matching TRBD1. Germline loops: CDR1 ENHRY, CDR2 SYGVKD. The CDR3 totals 14 residues. V shed 4 bases and J 5 bases; nucleotides not matched to a gene: 6. The DNA of the CDR3 is TGTGCCATCAGTGTGGGACAGGGATTGGACGAGCAGTACTTC. Protein product: CAISVGQGLDEQYF.

This clonotype was seen many times. V is TRBV2 and J is TRBJ1-5, with TRBD1 matching 8 bases. The V gene's germline CDR1 is SNHLY and CDR2 FYNNEI. The CDR3 is 16 residues long. V was pared by 4 bases and J by 0 bases, with 5 bases of the junction left unmatched. This CDR3 is CASSGQGRSSNQPQHF. The DNA of the CDR3 is TGTGCCAGCAGTGGACAGGGGAGGAGTAGCAATCAGCCCCAGCATTTT.

The rearrangement uses TRBV12-3 or TRBV12-4 and TRBJ1-1; 8 nucleotides agree with TRBD1. The CDR3 runs 17 residues. Unmatched junction bases numbered 14, after V lost 4 bases and J lost 4 bases. The CDR3 sequence is CASSSFGFYTGGTEAFF. The DNA of the CDR3 is TGTGCCAGCAGTTCTTTTGGGTTTTATACAGGGGGCACTGAAGCTTTCTTT.

In this sample, this clonotype turned up many times. The rearrangement uses TRBV12-3 or TRBV12-4 and TRBJ2-7, with 8 bases identical to TRBD1. J lost 4 bases, V lost 6 bases, and 8 bases had no gene match. The CDR3 contains 14 residues. The CDR3 nucleotides are TGTGCCAGCAGACTAGGACAGGGTCAGTACGAGCAGTACTTC. It translates to CASRLGQGQYEQYF.

The CDR3 DNA reads TGTGCCAGCAGCCTCAGCTGGACTAGCGGGGGAGCCAAAAACATTCAGTACTTC. Translation: CASSLSWTSGGAKNIQYF. This sequence joins TRBV3-1 and TRBJ2-4, with TRBD2 matching 13 bases. Germline CDR1 LGHDT, CDR2 YNNKEL (reference sequence). The CDR3 covers 18 residues. The J segment lost 0 bases and the V segment lost 4 bases, leaving 6 bases of the junction unmatched.

This clonotype occurred many times. CDR3 sequence reads: CARGTASGNTIYF. For the CDR3, the DNA is TGTGCCAGAGGGACAGCCTCTGGAAACACCATATATTTT. The gene calls are TRBV2 and TRBJ1-3; 7 bases are a match to TRBD1. The CDR3 loop spans 13 amino acids. With V trimmed by 9 bases and J by 0 bases, 2 bases remained unmatched. The germline gives CDR1 SNHLY, CDR2 FYNNEI.

Many counts were recorded for this clonotype. V is TRBV2 and J is TRBJ2-6; no reliable D call. V shed 5 bases and J shed 3 bases, with 14 bases lying between them. Germline lookup yields CDR1 SNHLY and CDR2 FYNNEI. The CDR3 is 16 amino acids. The CDR3 spells CASSPGKSGGANVLTF. The CDR3 DNA is TGTGCCAGCAGTCCGGGCAAATCGGGTGGGGCCAACGTCCTGACTTTC. The full variable domain, rest sourced from reference TRBV2 and TRBJ2-6, is EPEVTQTPSHQVTQMGQEVILRCVPISNHLYFYWYRQILGQKVEFLVSFYNNEISEKSEIFDDQFSVERPDGSNFTLKIRSTKLEDSAMYFCASSPGKSGGANVLTFGAGSRLTVL.

The chain couples TRBV6-1 to TRBJ2-5; 14 positions match TRBD2. V lost 4 bases and J lost 2; bases outside the gene matches: 0. Germline-derived CDR1 and CDR2 are MNHNS and SASEGT. The CDR3 loop spans 15 amino acids. The CDR3 coding sequence is TGTGCCAGCAGTGGACTAGCGGGGGGGCAAGAGACCCAGTACTTC. Its protein is CASSGLAGGQETQYF.

This clonotype came up many times. The gene calls are TRBV11-2 and TRBJ2-5, with TRBD2 matching 12 bases. The CDR3 contains 16 residues. Looked up from germline, CDR1 is SGHAT and CDR2 is FQNNGV. V lost 1 base, J lost 5 bases, and 5 bases stayed unmatched. CDR3 amino acids: CASSLGSSGGVETQYF. CDR3 in DNA: TGTGCCAGCAGCTTAGGGTCTAGCGGGGGGGTGGAGACCCAGTACTTC.

This clonotype showed up just once. The chain carries TRBV4-1 and TRBJ2-2; D gene ambiguous. Germline assignment: CDR1 MGHRA and CDR2 YSYEKL. V shed 5 bases and J shed 3 bases, with 13 bases lying between them. The CDR3 runs 15 residues. CDR3 sequence (DNA): TGCGCCAGCAGCTTAAATCGCGTGCACACCGGGGAGCTGTTTTTT. This translates into CASSLNRVHTGELFF.

This clonotype was seen many times. The V call is TRBV7-9, the J call TRBJ2-3, with no clear D. The CDR3 spans 14 residues. Trimming stripped 5 bases from V and 2 bases from J, with 11 bases between. Germline CDR1 is SEHNR and CDR2 is FQNEAQ (reference sequence). CDR3 DNA: TGTGCCAGCAGCCTCCGGCAGGACACAGATACGCAGTATTTT. Translation: CASSLRQDTDTQYF. Variable domain in full (rest from reference TRBV7-9 and TRBJ2-3): DTGVSQNPRHKITKRGQNVTFRCDPISEHNRLYWYRQTLGQGPEFLTYFQNEAQLEKSRLLSDRFSAERPKGSFSTLEIQRTEQGDSAMYLCASSLRQDTDTQYFGPGTRLTVL.

This clonotype was seen at least ten times. The chain joins TRBV20-1 to TRBJ2-4, with D perhaps matching TRBD2 (5 bases). With 0 bases removed from V and 2 bases from J, the gap between germline ends came to 14 bases. CDR1 and CDR2 (germline): DFQATT, SNEGSKA (reference sequence). CDR3 length equals 16 residues. CDR3 loop: CSARDHALGTKNIQYF. CDR3 bases: TGCAGTGCTAGAGACCACGCTCTCGGGACCAAAAACATTCAGTACTTC.

This clonotype came up many times. This chain uses TRBV7-6 with TRBJ1-3; possibly TRBD1 for D (5 bases). The germline V and J ends were trimmed by 2 bases and 3 bases, with 8 bases remaining between them. Germline CDR1 and CDR2: SGHVS and FNYEAQ. This CDR3 spans 14 amino acids. CDR3 in DNA: TGTGCCAGCAGCTTAAAAGGGGATGGAAACACCATATATTTT. It yields the protein CASSLKGDGNTIYF.

This clonotype was observed at least ten times. CDR3: CASSFGGGEAFF. In DNA form, the CDR3 reads TGTGCCAGCAGTTTTGGAGGAGGAGAAGCTTTCTTT. The rearrangement links TRBV28 to TRBJ1-1, with unresolved D. Trimming took off 3 bases at V and 8 bases at J, with 10 bases between the two ends. The germline V gene encodes CDR1 MDHEN and CDR2 SYDVKM. The CDR3 contains 12 residues.

This clonotype was seen repeatedly, ten times or more. The gene calls are TRBV2 and TRBJ1-5, with TRBD1 identical over 8 bases. CDR1 is SNHLY, CDR2 FYNNEI, per germline. The CDR3 has 14 residues. V was clipped by 5 bases and J by 7 bases; unmatched bases: 7. CDR3 loop: CASSPGQGWQPQHF. DNA of the CDR3: TGTGCCAGCAGTCCCGGACAGGGATGGCAGCCCCAGCATTTT. Variable domain in full (rest from reference TRBV2 and TRBJ1-5): EPEVTQTPSHQVTQMGQEVILRCVPISNHLYFYWYRQILGQKVEFLVSFYNNEISEKSEIFDDQFSVERPDGSNFTLKIRSTKLEDSAMYFCASSPGQGWQPQHFGDGTRLSIL.

About this clonotype: It may be a read error: a sequence one base away is much more abundant. The chain has TRBV25-1 and TRBJ1-6, with D possibly being TRBD1 (6 bases). This CDR3 region has 14 residues. Trimming left V 4 bases short and J 11 bases short, with 15 bases between. The germline gives CDR1 MGHDK, CDR2 SYGVNS. CDR3 protein: CASSGSTGIAPLHF. The CDR3, as DNA: TGTGCCAGCAGTGGCTCTACAGGGATTGCACCCCTCCACTTT.

This clonotype has a count of ten or more. DNA of the CDR3: TGTGCCGGTTCCACTAGCGGGAGATCCTACGAGCAGTACTTC. Translation gives CAGSTSGRSYEQYF. V and J are TRBV6-1 and TRBJ2-7, with 11 bases that match TRBD2. The germline V gene encodes CDR1 MNHNS and CDR2 SASEGT. The V segment lost 11 bases and the J segment 1 base; nucleotides outside the gene matches: 7. CDR3 length: 14 amino acids.